The rows below give T cell receptor beta chains drawn from one sample of a study of neurological immune-mediated disorders. From the 5' RACE reads, TCRdb called clonotypes with MiXCR, one entry per CDR3 protein. The top ten hold roughly 2% of the sample, which has 53,000 or so distinct CDR3 sequences, roughly 8.8% seen once. Sequenced input: PBMCs. These TCRs come from a middle-aged woman in good health. CDR3s include the opening cysteine and the closing phenylalanine or tryptophan. D genes are given only for firm matches. Expanded clones are given a class, and other clones once, few, many or no size at all.

clone_size j_call d_call v_call cdr3_nt cdr3_aa
many TRBJ2-5 - TRBV6-6 TGTGCCAGCAGTCCCCTGGGGACCCAGTACTTC CASSPLGTQYF
many TRBJ2-2 - TRBV5-1 TGCGCCAGCAGCTTTACTCCTGGCAACACCGGGGAGCTGTTTTTT CASSFTPGNTGELFF
many TRBJ1-6 - TRBV10-3 TGTGCCATCAGTGACATCGCCGGGACATATAATTCACCCCTCCACTTT CAISDIAGTYNSPLHF
- TRBJ2-1 TRBD2 TRBV19 TGTGCCAGTAGTCCCTTTGGAGGACTAGCGGGGGTCTACAATGAGCAGTTCTTC CASSPFGGLAGVYNEQFF
many TRBJ2-5 - TRBV20-1 TGCAGTGCTAGAGTTCAGGGTGTGGAGACCCAGTACTTC CSARVQGVETQYF
many TRBJ1-3 - TRBV7-6 TGTGCCAGCAGCTTAGTCCAGGGGCCTGGAAACACCATATATTTT CASSLVQGPGNTIYF
many TRBJ2-1 - TRBV9 TGTGCCAGCTCAATTTCCTACAATGAGCAGTTCTTC CASSISYNEQFF
few TRBJ2-3 TRBD2 TRBV5-6 TGTGCCAGCAGCCAGCTTGGTGTCGGGGGGGCTCGCGATACGCAGTATTTT CASSQLGVGGARDTQYF
- TRBJ1-1 TRBD1 TRBV5-1 TGCGCCAGCAGCTTATCTGGACAGGGGGCCGCGGATGAAGCTTTCTTT CASSLSGQGAADEAFF
many TRBJ1-5 TRBD1 TRBV5-6 TGTGCCAGCAGCTGGACAGGGGGCCGGGGTCAGCCCCAGCATTTT CASSWTGGRGQPQHF
many TRBJ2-1 TRBD1 TRBV18 TGTGCCAGCTCACCTCGACAGGGAAGGCACGAGCAGTTCTTC CASSPRQGRHEQFF
many TRBJ2-5 TRBD2 TRBV10-3 TGTGCCATCAGGGAGGGACTAGCGGGAGAGACCCAGTACTTC CAIREGLAGETQYF
many TRBJ2-7 - TRBV20-1 TGCAGTGCTAGAGAGATGGGCAGGGACGAGCCCTACGAGCAGTACTTC CSAREMGRDEPYEQYF
many TRBJ1-6 TRBD1 TRBV12-3/TRBV12-4 TGTGCCAGCAGTTTAGGGGCAGGGGGGATATCACCCCTCCACTTT CASSLGAGGISPLHF
many TRBJ1-2 - TRBV7-9 TGTGCCAGCAGCCCTTGGTGGCAGGAGTATGGCTACACCTTC CASSPWWQEYGYTF
many TRBJ1-3 - TRBV6-2/TRBV6-3 TGTGCCAGCAGTTACTCGAGTCGCGGCGGGGACTCTGGAAACACCATATATTTT CASSYSSRGGDSGNTIYF
many TRBJ1-1 - TRBV7-3 TGTGCCAGCAGCTTAAAGGGTTTGAAGACTGAAGCTTTCTTT CASSLKGLKTEAFF
many TRBJ2-5 - TRBV5-5 TGTGCCAGCAGCTTGGATCGTCAAGAGACCCAGTACTTC CASSLDRQETQYF
- TRBJ2-7 - TRBV12-3/TRBV12-4 TGTGCCAGCAGTTTACGGAGCGGGCCCTCCTACGAGCAGTACTTC CASSLRSGPSYEQYF
few TRBJ1-4 - TRBV5-6 TGTGCCAGCAGCCTGGAACGGGGTGCCAAACTGTTTTTT CASSLERGAKLFF
many TRBJ1-1 - TRBV29-1 TGCAGCGTCCTAGGGGTTATGAACACTGAAGCTTTCTTT CSVLGVMNTEAFF
- TRBJ2-4 - TRBV6-2/TRBV6-3 TGTGCCAGCAGTTACTCGTTTGGCCGGGAGAACATTCAGTACTTC CASSYSFGRENIQYF